This TCR beta chain stems from a study of human T cells and chemical hapten exposure. TCRdb itself ran the RACE reads through MiXCR, one entry per CDR3 protein. Seen here are a few hundred thousand distinct CDR3 sequences, about 6% observed once, and the top ten hold about 5.6%. The V gene lost 4 bases and the J gene lost 6 bases, with 18 bases spanning the gap. CDR1 and CDR2 (germline): LGHNT, FRNRAP. The CDR3 has 15 amino acids. This sample's time point: patch test 2, 6 weeks after DPC sensitization. The treatment here: therapeutic diphenylcyclopropenone sensitization with weekly scalp DPC. This clonotype was seen a handful of times.

The sample in question was whole blood, obtained in connection with sensitization to the hapten diphenylcyclopropenone (DPC). The V call is TRBV12-5, the J call TRBJ1-2, with a possible D match to TRBD1 (6 bases). The receptor's source is a woman younger than 35 with alopecia areata. Some clones in this sample may be carry-over from other donors' samples. CDR3 sequence: CASGSLLTGADGYTF. DNA for the CDR3: TGTGCTAGTGGTTCCCTCCTGACAGGCGCGGATGGCTACACCTTC.